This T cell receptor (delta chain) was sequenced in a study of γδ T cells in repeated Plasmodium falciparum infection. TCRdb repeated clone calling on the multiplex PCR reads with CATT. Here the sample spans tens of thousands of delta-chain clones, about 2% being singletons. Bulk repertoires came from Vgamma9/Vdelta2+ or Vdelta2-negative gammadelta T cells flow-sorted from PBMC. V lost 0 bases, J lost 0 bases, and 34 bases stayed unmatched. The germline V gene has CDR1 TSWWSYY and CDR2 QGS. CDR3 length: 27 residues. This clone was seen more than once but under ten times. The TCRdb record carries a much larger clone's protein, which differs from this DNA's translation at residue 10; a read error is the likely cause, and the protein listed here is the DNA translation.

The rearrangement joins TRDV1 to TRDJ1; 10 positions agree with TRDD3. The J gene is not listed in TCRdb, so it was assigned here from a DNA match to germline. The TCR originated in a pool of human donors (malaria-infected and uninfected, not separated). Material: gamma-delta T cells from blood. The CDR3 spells CALGELRYWIPFKYWGILGAYTDKLIF. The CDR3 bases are TGTGCTCTTGGGGAACTTCGGTACTGGATCCCGTTCAAATACTGGGGGATCCTGGGGGCGTACACCGATAAACTCATCTTT.